One and the same sample provided the 18 T cell receptor beta chains below, sequenced in a study of blood T cell repertoires in COVID-19. Libraries were prepared by immunoSEQ multiplex PCR; TCRdb keeps only in-frame clonotypes and omits some of them. The sample lists almost 65,000 clones; 88% were seen once. Material for sequencing was PBMCs or T cells enriched from blood (not recorded which). All receptors derive from a woman aged 35 to 49 who had recovered from COVID-19.

The V and J genes are TRBV19 and TRBJ2-1; TRBD1 is a possible D gene (7 bases). Per germline, CDR1 LNHDA and CDR2 SQIVND (reference sequence). The CDR3 contains 16 residues. Trimming shortened V by 7 bases and J by 0 bases, and 16 bases separated the two germline ends. CDR3 region: CASMGTAGLSYNEQFF. The CDR3 DNA sequence: TGTGCCAGTATGGGGACAGCGGGTCTCTCCTACAATGAGCAGTTCTTC.

The V gene is TRBV5-1, the J gene TRBJ2-7; D is possibly TRBD2 (7 bases). The CDR3 contains 13 residues. The germline gives CDR1 SGHRS, CDR2 YFSETQ. The V end was cut by 6 bases, the J end by 3 bases, with 13 bases between. The CDR3 here is CASKGEGVYEQYF. The CDR3, as DNA: TGCGCCAGCAAGGGGGAGGGAGTCTACGAGCAGTACTTC. The variable domain in full, completed from reference TRBV5-1 and TRBJ2-7, reads KAGVTQTPRYLIKTRGQQVTLSCSPISGHRSVSWYQQTPGQGLQFLFEYFSETQRNKGNFPGRFSGRQFSNSRSEMNVSTLELGDSALYLCASKGEGVYEQYFGPGTRLTVT.

The V and J genes are TRBV5-1 and TRBJ2-1, with TRBD2 identical over 12 bases. This CDR3 contains 15 residues. V gave up 3 bases and J gave up 6 bases; unmatched junction bases: 4. Germline CDR1 reads SGHRS; CDR2 reads YFSETQ. This chain's CDR3 is CASSSLAGGPNEQFF. CDR3 bases: TGCGCCAGCAGCTCCCTAGCGGGGGGGCCCAATGAGCAGTTCTTC.

This rearrangement joins TRBV24-1 to TRBJ2-1; 8 nucleotides align to TRBD2. Trimming cost V 7 bases and J 0 bases; bases outside gene matches: 10. CDR1 and CDR2 from the germline V gene are KGHDR and SFDVKD. The CDR3 consists of 17 residues. This CDR3 is CATSTKTSASSYNEQFF. The DNA for the CDR3 is TGTGCCACCAGCACCAAGACTAGCGCGAGCTCCTACAATGAGCAGTTCTTC.

This chain joins TRBV9 and TRBJ2-5; 7 bases align to TRBD2. J gave up 4 bases and V 0 bases, and 6 bases lay outside the gene matches. The germline V gene has CDR1 SGDLS and CDR2 YYNGEE. The CDR3 has 15 amino acids. The CDR3 bases are TGTGCCAGCAGCGTAGGAGCGGGCGGGGGAGAGACCCAGTACTTC. Protein product: CASSVGAGGGETQYF.

The V call is TRBV19, the J call TRBJ2-3; 11 bases are a match to TRBD1. The CDR3 runs 15 residues. CDR1 is LNHDA and CDR2 is SQIVND in the germline V gene (reference sequence). Germline trimming cut 2 bases from V and 8 bases from J; bases unmatched to any gene: 6. Written as DNA, the CDR3 is TGTGCCAGTAGTATACAGGGACAGGGGGTTGGTACGCAGTATTTT. It encodes CASSIQGQGVGTQYF.

The chain couples TRBV6-4 to TRBJ2-3; D unresolved. CDR3 length: 14 amino acids. With 2 bases removed from V and 2 bases from J, the gap between germline ends came to 8 bases. CDR1 MRHNA and CDR2 SNTAGT come from the germline V gene. For the CDR3, the DNA is TGTGCCAGCAGTGACAGACTTGACACAGATACGCAGTATTTT. Translated: CASSDRLDTDTQYF.

V is TRBV18 and J is TRBJ2-1; D might be TRBD2 (6 bases). There are 12 residues in the CDR3. CDR1 and CDR2 from the germline V gene are KGHSH and LQKENI. The V end was cut by 6 bases, the J end by 7 bases, with 10 bases between. DNA for the CDR3: TGTGCCAGCTCCCCCGCGGGGAATGAGCAGTTCTTC. It codes for CASSPAGNEQFF.

This chain links TRBV14 with TRBJ2-3, with 9 bases fitting TRBD2. V lost 1 base, J lost 3 bases, and 5 bases stayed unmatched. This CDR3 is built from 16 residues. Germline lookup yields CDR1 SGHDN and CDR2 FVKESK. CDR3 DNA: TGTGCCAGCAGCCAAGCCCCTAGCGGGGTGACAGATACGCAGTATTTT. Amino acids: CASSQAPSGVTDTQYF.

The rearrangement uses TRBV3-1 (or the pseudogene TRBV3-2) and TRBJ1-2, with 9 bases identical to TRBD1. CDR1 is LGHDT and CDR2 is YNNKEL in the germline V gene (reference sequence). Losses at the gene ends were 4 bases for V and 0 bases for J; bases not matched to a gene: 12. The CDR3 has 18 amino acids. In DNA, the CDR3 is TGTGCCAGCAGCCGAACCGCCGGGACAGGGATCACTAACTATGGCTACACCTTC. Residues: CASSRTAGTGITNYGYTF.

The gene calls are TRBV29-1 and TRBJ1-1; D is ambiguous. CDR1 and CDR2 from the germline V gene are SQVTM and ANQGSEA. Trimming removed 0 bases at V and 0 bases at J, with 8 bases between. CDR3 length: 14 amino acids. This CDR3 reads CSVEDRIMNTEAFF. In DNA form, the CDR3 reads TGCAGCGTTGAAGACAGGATCATGAACACTGAAGCTTTCTTT. The full variable domain, completed using reference TRBV29-1 and TRBJ1-1, is SAVISQKPSRDICQRGTSLTIQCQVDSQVTMMFWYRQQPGQSLTLIATANQGSEATYESGFVIDKFPISRPNLTFSTLTVSNMSPEDSSIYLCSVEDRIMNTEAFFGQGTRLTVV.

The chain employs TRBV15 and TRBJ1-3, with D maybe TRBD1 (5 bases). V lost 1 base, J lost 0 bases, and 13 bases lay in between. The CDR3 runs 17 residues. The germline CDR1 and CDR2 sequences are LNHNV and YYDKDF (reference sequence). The CDR3 is CATSRVRAIGSGNTIYF. The CDR3 DNA reads TGTGCCACCAGCAGAGTCAGGGCGATCGGCTCTGGAAACACCATATATTTT.

The genes are TRBV5-1 and TRBJ2-3, with TRBD2 matching 11 bases. The CDR3 is 15 residues long. V dropped 7 bases and J dropped 5; count of bases not matched to a gene: 9. Germline CDR1 SGHRS, CDR2 YFSETQ. CDR3 bases: TGCGCCAGCTCAGCACTAGCGGGGGAAGTAGATACGCAGTATTTT. Protein sequence: CASSALAGEVDTQYF. Full variable domain (rest looked up from reference TRBV5-1 and TRBJ2-3): KAGVTQTPRYLIKTRGQQVTLSCSPISGHRSVSWYQQTPGQGLQFLFEYFSETQRNKGNFPGRFSGRQFSNSRSEMNVSTLELGDSALYLCASSALAGEVDTQYFGPGTRLTVL.

V and J are TRBV5-1 and TRBJ2-1; tentative D call: TRBD1 (7 bases). CDR3 length: 15 residues. V lost 2 bases and J 6 bases, leaving 15 bases between the germline ends. Germline CDR1 is SGHRS and CDR2 is YFSETQ. CDR3 nucleotide sequence: TGCGCCAGCAGCTTTGGAGACAGGGAGGTCAATGAGCAGTTCTTC. It encodes CASSFGDREVNEQFF. Full variable domain (remainder filled in from reference TRBV5-1 and TRBJ2-1): KAGVTQTPRYLIKTRGQQVTLSCSPISGHRSVSWYQQTPGQGLQFLFEYFSETQRNKGNFPGRFSGRQFSNSRSEMNVSTLELGDSALYLCASSFGDREVNEQFFGPGTRLTVL.

This chain uses TRBV11-3 with TRBJ2-7; TRBD1 agrees at 10 bases. The CDR3 is made up of 19 amino acids. The germline gives CDR1 SGHNT, CDR2 YENEEA. The trim removed 3 bases at V and 4 bases at J, leaving 18 bases unmatched. The CDR3 DNA sequence: TGTGCCAGCAGCTTTATGGGACAGGGGCTCCTACCGGGCTTTTACGAGCAGTACTTC. It codes for CASSFMGQGLLPGFYEQYF.

This clone was picked up one time. The chain uses TRBV9 and TRBJ1-1, with 7 bases lining up with TRBD1. The trim removed 3 bases at V and 0 bases at J, leaving 5 bases unmatched. Germline-derived CDR1 and CDR2 are SGDLS and YYNGEE. CDR3 length: 15 amino acids. The CDR3 loop is CASSGWDSMNTEAFF. CDR3 coding DNA: TGTGCCAGCAGCGGATGGGACAGTATGAACACTGAAGCTTTCTTT.

V is TRBV5-4 and J is TRBJ1-1; 9 nucleotides agree with TRBD1. From germline, CDR1 is SGHNT and CDR2 YYREEE (reference sequence). The CDR3 is 15 residues long. J gave up 1 base and V 1 base, and 2 bases lay outside the gene matches. CDR3 amino acids: CASSLSQGANTEAFF. In DNA form, the CDR3 reads TGTGCCAGCAGCTTGTCACAGGGGGCGAACACTGAAGCTTTCTTT.

The V and J genes are TRBV19 and TRBJ2-5; 7 nucleotides line up with TRBD2. There are 11 residues in the CDR3. J was trimmed by 5 bases and V by 8 bases; bases with no gene match: 2. The germline gives CDR1 LNHDA, CDR2 SQIVND (reference sequence). As DNA, the CDR3 is TGTGCCAGTGGGACTATTGAGACCCAGTACTTC. Translated: CASGTIETQYF.